Presented here are 28 T cell receptor beta chains from one specimen sequenced in a study of glioma-infiltrating T cells after dendritic cell vaccination. Assay: immunoSEQ multiplex PCR; the TCRdb copy retains only in-frame clones and omits some. There are 65,000 to 80,000 clones in the sample; 81% occur only once, and less than 8% lies in the top ten. The material sequenced was blood, taken before dendritic cell vaccination. All receptors come from a human donor with glioblastoma.

The chain has TRBV5-1 and TRBJ2-6, with D maybe TRBD2 (6 bases). The CDR3 sequence is 19 residues long. The germline V gene has CDR1 SGHRS and CDR2 YFSETQ. V was clipped by 0 bases and J by 2 bases, with 18 bases between them. CDR3 DNA: TGCGCCAGCAGCTTGGAGTTAGACCTAGCGCTACCTGGGGCCAACGTCCTGACTTTC. Encoded protein: CASSLELDLALPGANVLTF.

The V gene is TRBV7-2, the J gene TRBJ2-3; possible D gene TRBD1, 5 bases. The ends were cut back, 1 base at V and 6 bases at J, with 14 bases in the middle. Per germline, CDR1 SGHTA and CDR2 FQGNSA. The CDR3 runs to 15 residues. In DNA form, the CDR3 reads TGTGCCAGCAGCTTAGATCTCCAGGGATGGGATACGCAGTATTTT. Residues: CASSLDLQGWDTQYF.

This chain connects TRBV27 to TRBJ2-7; possibly TRBD1 for D (5 bases). Trimming took 6 bases from V and 4 from J, leaving 13 bases between them. The length of the CDR3 is 13 residues. Germline values: CDR1 MNHEY, CDR2 SMNVEV (reference sequence). DNA for the CDR3: TGTGCCAGCAGCTCAGGGTATAGGTACGAGCAGTACTTC. The encoded protein is CASSSGYRYEQYF.

The rearrangement joins TRBV7-9 to TRBJ2-7; 7 bases match TRBD1. The CDR3 is made up of 15 amino acids. After removal of 4 bases from V and 1 base from J, the junction contained 7 bases not matched to a gene. The germline gives CDR1 SEHNR, CDR2 FQNEAQ (reference sequence). CDR3 DNA sequence: TGTGCCAGCAGCTACCGGGACAGCTCATCCTACGAGCAGTACTTC. Residues: CASSYRDSSSYEQYF.

A single count supports this clone. The chain links TRBV4-1 to TRBJ2-3, with D possibly being TRBD2 (5 bases). V lost 0 bases and J 2 bases, leaving 12 bases between the germline ends. The CDR3 contains 16 residues. Germline lookup yields CDR1 MGHRA and CDR2 YSYEKL. This CDR3 is CASSQDGTGFTDTQYF. CDR3 nucleotides: TGCGCCAGCAGCCAAGATGGTACGGGGTTCACAGATACGCAGTATTTT.

This chain uses TRBV25-1 with TRBJ2-3; possible D gene TRBD1, 6 bases. The V gene lost 7 bases and the J gene lost 0 bases, with 11 bases spanning the gap. This CDR3 has 14 amino acids. From germline, CDR1 is MGHDK and CDR2 SYGVNS. CDR3 in amino acids: CASNGQPSTDTQYF. In DNA, the CDR3 is TGTGCCAGCAACGGACAGCCTAGCACAGATACGCAGTATTTT.

The gene calls are TRBV7-7 and TRBJ2-5; 7 bases are shared with TRBD1. The V gene's germline CDR1 is SSHAT and CDR2 FNYEAQ (reference sequence). CDR3 size: 15 residues. The J segment lost 3 bases and the V segment lost 5 bases, leaving 9 bases of the junction unmatched. Here the CDR3 DNA reads TGTGCCAGCAGCGCCGCCGGGACAGCCAAAGAGACCCAGTACTTC. This codes for CASSAAGTAKETQYF.

The chain joins TRBV5-6 to TRBJ1-2; tentative D call: TRBD1 (5 bases). This CDR3 region has 15 residues. V gave up 1 base and J gave up 5 bases, with 15 bases separating them. Germline CDR1 and CDR2: SGHDT and YYEEEE. CDR3 nucleotide sequence: TGTGCCAGCAGCTTGTTCGGGGGAAGAGGATATGGCTACACCTTC. Translated, it gives CASSLFGGRGYGYTF.

This chain uses TRBV29-1 with TRBJ1-2; possible D gene TRBD1, 5 bases. The length of the CDR3 is 13 residues. Per germline, CDR1 SQVTM and CDR2 ANQGSEA. V was clipped by 4 bases and J by 10 bases, with 19 bases between them. The CDR3 here is CSVATEERTDYTF. In DNA, the CDR3 is TGCAGCGTTGCGACAGAGGAGAGAACTGACTACACCTTC.

The CDR3 nucleotides read TGTGCCAGCAAAGGGACTAGCGGAAACAATGAGCAGTTCTTC. It codes for CASKGTSGNNEQFF. The chain joins TRBV13 to TRBJ2-1, with TRBD2 matching 11 bases. The CDR3 has 14 residues. Germline trimming cut 7 bases from V and 5 bases from J; bases unmatched to any gene: 4. Germline V gene data show CDR1 as PRHDT and CDR2 as FYEKMQ (reference sequence). Combining the CDR3 with reference TRBV13 and TRBJ2-1 gives the whole variable domain AAGVIQSPRHLIKEKRETATLKCYPIPRHDTVYWYQQGPGQDPQFLISFYEKMQSDKGSIPDRFSAQQFSDYHSELNMSSLELGDSALYFCASKGTSGNNEQFFGPGTRLTVL.

The genes are TRBV15 and TRBJ1-4, with 9 bases identical to TRBD1. The CDR3 covers 14 residues. Looked up from germline, CDR1 is LNHNV and CDR2 is YYDKDF (reference sequence). V lost 5 bases and J lost 8; bases outside the gene matches: 6. In DNA form, the CDR3 reads TGTGCCACCAGCCGGGACAGGGAGGGAGAAAAACTGTTTTTT. Amino acid sequence: CATSRDREGEKLFF.

This clone was picked up a small number of times. This chain uses TRBV11-2 with TRBJ2-7; TRBD2 is a possible D gene (6 bases). Between the trimmed V and J ends, which lost 5 bases and 4 bases, there was a span of 12 bases. CDR3 length equals 13 residues. The germline gives CDR1 SGHAT, CDR2 FQNNGV. The CDR3 DNA is TGTGCCAGCAGCGGCCTCGGGGGTTACGAGCAGTACTTC. Translation gives CASSGLGGYEQYF.

The V and J genes are TRBV7-9 and TRBJ1-1; the D is unclear. Germline CDR1 reads SEHNR; CDR2 reads FQNEAQ (reference sequence). With 1 base removed from V and 7 bases from J, the gap between germline ends came to 13 bases. This CDR3 has 14 amino acids. CDR3 region: CASSLGVGRDEAFF. DNA for the CDR3: TGTGCCAGCAGCTTAGGAGTAGGGAGGGATGAAGCTTTCTTT.

V is TRBV6-1 and J is TRBJ1-1, with D perhaps TRBD1 (6 bases). Germline assignment: CDR1 MNHNS and CDR2 SASEGT. The ends were cut back, 8 bases at V and 0 bases at J, with 16 bases in the middle. CDR3 length: 15 amino acids. DNA of the CDR3: TGTGCCAGCGAGCCCCCAGGGGACATGAACACTGAAGCTTTCTTT. This sequence encodes CASEPPGDMNTEAFF.

V usage is TRBV7-9 and J usage is TRBJ1-2; TRBD1 agrees at 8 bases. The CDR3 consists of 13 residues. Germline V CDR1 and CDR2: SEHNR, FQNEAQ (reference sequence). V dropped 8 bases and J dropped 8; count of bases not matched to a gene: 10. The chain's CDR3 is CASPKGTGGGYTF. As DNA, the CDR3 is TGTGCCAGCCCGAAGGGGACAGGCGGAGGCTACACCTTC.

This chain connects TRBV6-6 to TRBJ1-1; D may be TRBD1 (6 bases). This CDR3 spans 13 amino acids. The germline CDR1 and CDR2 sequences are MNHNY and SVGAGI (reference sequence). Trimming took off 5 bases at V and 4 bases at J, with 11 bases between the two ends. CDR3 amino acids: CASSTDSVTEAFF. The DNA for the CDR3 is TGTGCCAGCAGTACGGACAGCGTCACTGAAGCTTTCTTT.

J is TRBJ2-1 and V is TRBV7-8; the match to TRBD2 covers 7 bases. The CDR3 extends over 17 amino acids. V lost 3 bases to trimming and J lost 0 bases; unmatched junction nucleotides: 8. Germline V gene data show CDR1 as SGHVS and CDR2 as FQNEAQ. The CDR3 DNA is TGTGCCAGCAGCTTTAGAGCGGGGAGCTCCTCCTACAATGAGCAGTTCTTC. It specifies CASSFRAGSSSYNEQFF.

V and J are TRBV5-8 and TRBJ1-3; no clear D gene. The CDR3 covers 15 residues. The V end was cut by 2 bases, the J end by 0 bases, with 9 bases between. CDR1 is SGHTS, CDR2 YDEGEE, per germline. CDR3 in DNA: TGTGCCAGCAGCTTCAGAAGAATCTCTGGAAACACCATATATTTT. It encodes CASSFRRISGNTIYF.

This chain joins TRBV19 and TRBJ2-2; 7 bases agree with TRBD2. The CDR3 extends over 15 amino acids. Germline trimming cut 3 bases from V and 7 bases from J; bases unmatched to any gene: 8. Germline lookup yields CDR1 LNHDA and CDR2 SQIVND (reference sequence). The CDR3 DNA reads as TGTGCCAGTAGTATCGGGCAGCGGGGTTTCGGGGAGCTGTTTTTT. Its protein product is CASSIGQRGFGELFF.

The J gene is TRBJ2-3, the V gene TRBV5-1; TRBD1 agrees at 7 bases. This CDR3 contains 16 residues. Germline V gene data show CDR1 as SGHRS and CDR2 as YFSETQ. V lost 4 bases, J lost 0 bases, and 8 bases stayed unmatched. The CDR3 spells CASSTRTGTSTDTQYF. DNA for the CDR3: TGCGCCAGCAGCACCAGGACAGGAACTAGCACAGATACGCAGTATTTT.

The V gene is TRBV27, the J gene TRBJ1-5, with D perhaps matching TRBD1 (6 bases). The CDR3 loop spans 15 amino acids. The V gene's germline CDR1 is MNHEY and CDR2 SMNVEV (reference sequence). V gave up 5 bases and J gave up 6 bases, with 17 bases separating them. For the CDR3, the DNA is TGTGCCAGCAGTAGTCAGGACAGAGGGTTTCAGCCCCAGCATTTT. Protein: CASSSQDRGFQPQHF.

This clone has just one count. The V and J genes are TRBV7-9 and TRBJ2-1; 9 positions agree with TRBD2. CDR3 size: 16 residues. The V segment lost 1 base and the J segment 1 base; nucleotides outside the gene matches: 2. Germline V gene lookup returns CDR1 SEHNR and CDR2 FQNEAQ (reference sequence). CDR3 DNA: TGTGCCAGCAGCTTAGGACTAGCGGTATCCTACAATGAGCAGTTCTTC. Its protein product is CASSLGLAVSYNEQFF.

This clone appeared a single time. J is TRBJ1-2 and V is TRBV29-1, with TRBD1 matching 7 bases. The CDR3 extends over 14 amino acids. The germline V gene has CDR1 SQVTM and CDR2 ANQGSEA. V shed 3 bases, J shed 3 bases, and the junction held 7 bases outside the gene matches. In nucleotides, the CDR3 is TGCAGCGTTGACGCTGTGGGACAGCACTATGGCTACACCTTC. Translating gives CSVDAVGQHYGYTF. Filled out from reference TRBV29-1 and TRBJ1-2, the complete variable domain reads SAVISQKPSRDICQRGTSLTIQCQVDSQVTMMFWYRQQPGQSLTLIATANQGSEATYESGFVIDKFPISRPNLTFSTLTVSNMSPEDSSIYLCSVDAVGQHYGYTFGSGTRLTVV.

The sample holds a few counts of this clone. This chain links TRBV19 with TRBJ1-6, with 12 bases aligning to TRBD1. The germline gives CDR1 LNHDA, CDR2 SQIVND (reference sequence). The V gene end was trimmed by 11 bases and the J gene end by 14 bases; junction bases not matched to a gene: 13. The CDR3 totals 14 residues. The CDR3 DNA reads TGTGCCTCTCAAGAAGCCGGGACAGGGGGCACCCTCCACTTT. This gives the protein CASQEAGTGGTLHF.

CDR3 amino acids: CSAAGGTEAFF. The CDR3 region has the DNA TGCAGTGCGGCAGGGGGAACTGAAGCTTTCTTT. The chain combines TRBV20-1 with TRBJ1-1, with 7 nucleotides matching TRBD1. The CDR3 is 11 residues long. CDR1 is DFQATT, CDR2 SNEGSKA, per germline (reference sequence). The junction had 3 bases not matched to a gene; V was cut back by 6 bases and J by 5 bases.

This chain's CDR3 is CASSLASTGFNEAFF. The CDR3, as DNA: TGTGCCAGCAGCTTAGCCTCGACAGGGTTTAATGAAGCTTTCTTT. This sequence joins TRBV7-2 and TRBJ1-1, with 7 bases that match TRBD1. Trimming cost V 0 bases and J 7 bases; bases outside gene matches: 8. This CDR3 is 15 amino acids long. Per germline, CDR1 SGHTA and CDR2 FQGNSA.

This rearrangement joins TRBV10-3 to TRBJ2-5; no firm D call. V gave up 1 base and J gave up 1 base, with 7 bases separating them. The CDR3 is made up of 14 amino acids. The germline gives CDR1 ENHRY, CDR2 SYGVKD. CDR3 amino acids: CAISEFGSQETQYF. The CDR3 DNA reads TGTGCCATCAGTGAGTTTGGCAGCCAAGAGACCCAGTACTTC.

Of note for this clone: No conserved phenylalanine or tryptophan ends this CDR3, so it is likely a read error. Here the CDR3 reads CASSSSDPGRKELFL. The CDR3 nucleotides read TGTGCCAGCAGCTCCAGCGACCCGGGAAGAAAAGAGCTGTTTCTT. J is TRBJ2-2 and V is TRBV7-6; tentative D call: TRBD2 (5 bases). Trimming shortened V by 4 bases and J by 11 bases, and 20 bases separated the two germline ends. Per the germline V gene, CDR1 is SGHVS and CDR2 is FNYEAQ. The CDR3 is 15 residues long.